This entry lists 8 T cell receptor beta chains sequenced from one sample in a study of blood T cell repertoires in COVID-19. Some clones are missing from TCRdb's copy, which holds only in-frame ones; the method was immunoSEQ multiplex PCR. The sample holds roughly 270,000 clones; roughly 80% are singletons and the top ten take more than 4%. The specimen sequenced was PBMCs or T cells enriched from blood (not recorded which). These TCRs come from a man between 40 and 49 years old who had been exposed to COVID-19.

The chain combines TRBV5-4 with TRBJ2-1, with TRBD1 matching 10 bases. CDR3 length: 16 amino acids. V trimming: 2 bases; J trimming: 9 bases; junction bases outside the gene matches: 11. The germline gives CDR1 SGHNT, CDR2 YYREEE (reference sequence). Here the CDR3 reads CASSLPTPGQGSEQFF. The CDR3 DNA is TGTGCCAGCAGCTTACCCACCCCGGGACAGGGGAGTGAGCAGTTCTTC.

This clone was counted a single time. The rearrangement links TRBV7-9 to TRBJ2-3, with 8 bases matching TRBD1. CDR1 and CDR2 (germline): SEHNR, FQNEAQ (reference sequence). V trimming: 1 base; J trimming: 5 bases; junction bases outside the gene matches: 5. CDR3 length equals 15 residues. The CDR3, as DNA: TGTGCCAGCAGCTTAGTAGGCAGGGGGCAAGATACGCAGTATTTT. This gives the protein CASSLVGRGQDTQYF.

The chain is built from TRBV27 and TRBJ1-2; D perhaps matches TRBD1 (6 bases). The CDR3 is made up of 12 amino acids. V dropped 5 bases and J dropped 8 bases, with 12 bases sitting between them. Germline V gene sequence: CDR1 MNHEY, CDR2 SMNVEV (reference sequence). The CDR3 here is CASSPQGLGYTF. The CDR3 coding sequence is TGTGCCAGCAGTCCCCAGGGGCTCGGCTACACCTTC.

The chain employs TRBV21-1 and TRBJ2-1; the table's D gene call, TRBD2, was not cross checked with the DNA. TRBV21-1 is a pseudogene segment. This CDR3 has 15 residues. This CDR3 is CASTGRLRVTNEQFF. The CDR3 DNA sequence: TGTGCCAGCACTGGCAGGTTGAGGGTAACCAATGAGCAGTTCTTC.

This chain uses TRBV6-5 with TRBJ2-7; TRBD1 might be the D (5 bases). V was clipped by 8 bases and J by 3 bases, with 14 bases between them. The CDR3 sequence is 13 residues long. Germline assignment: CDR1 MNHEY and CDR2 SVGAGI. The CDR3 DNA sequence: TGTGCCAGCGGGGTACAGGCCTTCTACGAGCAGTACTTC. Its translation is CASGVQAFYEQYF.

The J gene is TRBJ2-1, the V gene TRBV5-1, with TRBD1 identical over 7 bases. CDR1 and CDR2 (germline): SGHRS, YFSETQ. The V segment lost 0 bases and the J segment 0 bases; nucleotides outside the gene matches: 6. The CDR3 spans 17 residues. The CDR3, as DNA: TGCGCCAGCAGCTTGGCCCCGACAGGGAGCTCCTACAATGAGCAGTTCTTC. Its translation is CASSLAPTGSSYNEQFF.

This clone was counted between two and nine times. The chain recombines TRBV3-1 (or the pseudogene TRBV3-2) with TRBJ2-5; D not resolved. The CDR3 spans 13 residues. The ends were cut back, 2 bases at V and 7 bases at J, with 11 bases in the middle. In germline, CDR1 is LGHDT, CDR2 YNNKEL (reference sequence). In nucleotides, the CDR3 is TGTGCCAGCAGCCAAAGACCCACGGGGACCCAGTACTTC. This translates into CASSQRPTGTQYF.

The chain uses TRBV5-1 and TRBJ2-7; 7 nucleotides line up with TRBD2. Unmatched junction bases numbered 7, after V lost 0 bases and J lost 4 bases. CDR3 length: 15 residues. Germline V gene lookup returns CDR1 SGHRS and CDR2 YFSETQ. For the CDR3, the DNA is TGCGCCAGCAGCTTGGGCGGGAGTGGGGGGTACGAGCAGTACTTC. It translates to CASSLGGSGGYEQYF.